This TCR beta chain was captured by sequencing in a study of vaccination effects on CD4 cells after COVID-19. Study outcomes and limitations: Late in the post-vaccination period, infection-induced and vaccine-induced clones underwent marked clonal contraction.

Expansion with viral peptide pools was applied to antigen-specific CD4+ T cells by the ViraFEST assay prior to sequencing. Subsequent to 10 days of culture, CD4+ T cells were isolated. Vaccinated recipients, who were negative for nucleocapsid antibodies, had no history of SARS-CoV-2 infection. Germline CDR1 is MNHEY and CDR2 is SVGAGI. The V and J ends lost 6 bases and 5 bases respectively, with 14 bases between them. The CDR3 consists of 15 residues. Comment on this clone: Its antigen is unidentified.

Produced via immunoSEQ multiplex PCR; TCRdb's table is partial and in-frame only. There are tens of thousands of clones in the sample; more than 70% occur only once, and 2.5% to 3.5% lies in the top ten. The sequence was obtained from a human donor who received a COVID-19 vaccine. The gene calls are TRBV6-5 and TRBJ1-6; D gene uncertain. Material: CD4+ T cells from PBMCs cultured with HCoV-NL63 spike peptides, obtained before COVID-19 vaccination. The CDR3 nucleotides are TGTGCCAGCAGCCGTCGTTTTCAAAATAATTCACCCCTCCACTTT. Translated: CASSRRFQNNSPLHF.